This T cell receptor (beta chain) was recovered during a study of T cell clonality in common variable immunodeficiency. Study conclusions and caveats: In common variable immunodeficiency, TCR beta chains reportedly carried fewer deletions and N-nucleotide insertions. Compared with controls, CVID subjects had fewer shared TCRbeta clones.

This clone was counted many times. Its matching antigen is unknown. From the germline J gene comes the end of the CDR3, since the read stops 3 residues before it. Repertoires were generated with immunoSEQ multiplex PCR, while TCRdb's copy carries only in-frame clones and drops some. Sampling found around 81,000 clones, none seen once. V lost 5 bases and J lost 4; bases outside the gene matches: 5. This CDR3 spans 16 amino acids. Germline lookup yields CDR1 KGHSH and CDR2 LQKENI. The chain has TRBV18 and TRBJ2-2, with 12 positions matching TRBD2. The source is a person between 18 and 75 years old in good health. The sample consisted of peripheral blood mononuclear cells. The DNA read from the CDR3 is TGTGCCAGCTCAGTAACTAGCGGGAGGATCACCGGGGAG. Encoded protein: CASSVTSGRITGE. The CDR3 reads in full as CASSVTSGRITGELFF.